Listed here are 9 T cell receptor beta chains from one sample, sequenced in a study of identical twins (dated by TCRdb to 2016 to 2018). Receptor amplification or capture employed 5' RACE. The sequencing machine was an Illumina HiSeq 2000. TCRdb itself trimmed the public reads at Q25 with fastp, ran MiXCR and retained productive beta chains. Rows matching on CDR3 protein sequence are summarized as one entry with the most common DNA and genes. The sample includes hundreds of thousands of distinct CDR3 sequences, with 8% to 9% observed a single time. The ten largest clones add up to 0.75% to 1% of the sample. The same specimen was also included in a second study, on yellow fever vaccine responses in identical twins.

The sequenced sample was PBMCs. The receptor source for this set is a young woman in good health.

This clonotype has a handful of counts. V and J are TRBV6-2 or TRBV6-3 and TRBJ2-2; no definite D call. The CDR3 totals 14 residues. Trimming pared 2 bases from V and 3 bases from J, leaving 7 bases between. Germline-derived CDR1 and CDR2 are MNHEY and SVGEGT. The CDR3, as DNA: TGTGCCAGCAGTTACGGGGTGGACACCGGGGAGCTGTTTTTT. Amino acids: CASSYGVDTGELFF.

The rearrangement uses TRBV6-1 and TRBJ2-7, with 7 bases aligning to TRBD2. From germline, CDR1 is MNHNS and CDR2 SASEGT. This CDR3 has 14 residues. The J segment lost 5 bases and the V segment lost 7 bases, leaving 11 bases of the junction unmatched. The CDR3 protein is CASTRAGKVHEQYF. The CDR3 DNA reads as TGTGCCAGCACCCGAGCGGGAAAGGTCCACGAGCAGTACTTC.

This clonotype was recorded a few times. The V gene is TRBV25-1, the J gene TRBJ1-5, with a possible D match to TRBD1 (5 bases). The germline CDR1 and CDR2 sequences are MGHDK and SYGVNS. There are 13 residues in the CDR3. V gave up 8 bases and J gave up 5 bases, with 13 bases separating them. The CDR3 reads CASQGAGDQPQHF. The CDR3, as DNA: TGTGCCAGCCAAGGGGCCGGGGATCAGCCCCAGCATTTT.

The chain joins TRBV28 to TRBJ2-1; 10 nucleotides match TRBD2. Trimming cost V 4 bases and J 0 bases; bases outside gene matches: 15. The CDR3 is made up of 20 amino acids. The germline V gene has CDR1 MDHEN and CDR2 SYDVKM. CDR3 DNA: TGTGCCAGCAGTTCCTTCCGGACTAGCGGTGTGATTCGCTCCTACAATGAGCAGTTCTTC. It yields the protein CASSSFRTSGVIRSYNEQFF.

This clonotype was seen ten or more times. J is TRBJ1-1 and V is TRBV20-1; 9 bases line up with TRBD1. V trimming: 5 bases; J trimming: 5 bases; junction bases outside the gene matches: 12. The germline gives CDR1 DFQATT, CDR2 SNEGSKA (reference sequence). This CDR3 is built from 15 residues. CDR3 in amino acids: CSAFLIQGAGTEAFF. The DNA for the CDR3 is TGCAGTGCTTTTTTGATACAGGGGGCAGGGACTGAAGCTTTCTTT.

This clonotype was counted many times. The rearrangement uses TRBV7-2 and TRBJ2-1; D not certain. CDR1 is SGHTA, CDR2 FQGNSA, per germline. Trimming shortened V by 1 base and J by 7 bases, and 5 bases separated the two germline ends. This CDR3 comprises 12 residues. The CDR3 is CASSLELNEQFF. CDR3 DNA: TGTGCCAGCAGCTTAGAATTGAATGAGCAGTTCTTC.

This clonotype came up once. The chain is built from TRBV12-3 or TRBV12-4 and TRBJ2-7; D perhaps matches TRBD2 (6 bases). Trimming took off 6 bases at V and 0 bases at J, with 15 bases between the two ends. The CDR3 covers 15 residues. CDR3 loop: CASSPRERVSYEQYF. For the CDR3, the DNA is TGTGCCAGCAGCCCCAGGGAGCGGGTCTCCTACGAGCAGTACTTC.

This clonotype was recorded a few times. The V and J genes are TRBV7-2 and TRBJ2-7, with D tentatively TRBD2 (6 bases). The CDR3 extends over 18 amino acids. Between the trimmed V and J ends, which lost 6 bases and 2 bases, there was a span of 26 bases. Germline V gene data show CDR1 as SGHTA and CDR2 as FQGNSA. CDR3 protein: CASSYRISLGGRTYEQYF. DNA for the CDR3: TGTGCCAGCAGTTACCGAATATCACTGGGAGGACGAACCTACGAGCAGTACTTC.

This clonotype was recorded a few times. The chain joins TRBV2 to TRBJ2-3; no reliable D call. V gave up 4 bases and J gave up 4 bases, with 15 bases separating them. CDR3 length equals 15 residues. CDR1 and CDR2 (germline): SNHLY, FYNNEI. The CDR3 bases are TGTGCCAGCAGTGCCCCGCACGGAGAACCAGATACGCAGTATTTT. This encodes CASSAPHGEPDTQYF.